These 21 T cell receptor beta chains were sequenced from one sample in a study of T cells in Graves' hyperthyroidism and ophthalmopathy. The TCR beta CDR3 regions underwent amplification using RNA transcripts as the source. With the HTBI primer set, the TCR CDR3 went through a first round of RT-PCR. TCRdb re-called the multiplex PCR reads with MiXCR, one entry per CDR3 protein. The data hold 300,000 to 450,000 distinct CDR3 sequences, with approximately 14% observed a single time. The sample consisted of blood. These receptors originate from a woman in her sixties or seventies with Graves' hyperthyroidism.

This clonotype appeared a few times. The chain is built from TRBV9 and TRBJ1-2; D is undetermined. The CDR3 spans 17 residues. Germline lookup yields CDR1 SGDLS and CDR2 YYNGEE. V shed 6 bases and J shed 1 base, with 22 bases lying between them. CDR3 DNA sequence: TGTGCCAGCACCTTTAGCGACGCCTCCCTACTTAACTATGGCTACACCTTC. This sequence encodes CASTFSDASLLNYGYTF. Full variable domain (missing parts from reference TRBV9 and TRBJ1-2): DSGVTQTPKHLITATGQRVTLRCSPRSGDLSVYWYQQSLDQGLQFLIQYYNGEERAKGNILERFSAQQFPDLHSELNLSSLELGDSALYFCASTFSDASLLNYGYTFGSGTRLTVV.

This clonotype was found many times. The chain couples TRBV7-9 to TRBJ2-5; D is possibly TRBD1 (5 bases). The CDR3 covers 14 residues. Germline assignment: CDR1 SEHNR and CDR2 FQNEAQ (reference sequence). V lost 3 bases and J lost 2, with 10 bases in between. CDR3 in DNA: TGTGCCAGCAGCTTTAGGACAAATCAAGAGACCCAGTACTTC. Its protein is CASSFRTNQETQYF.

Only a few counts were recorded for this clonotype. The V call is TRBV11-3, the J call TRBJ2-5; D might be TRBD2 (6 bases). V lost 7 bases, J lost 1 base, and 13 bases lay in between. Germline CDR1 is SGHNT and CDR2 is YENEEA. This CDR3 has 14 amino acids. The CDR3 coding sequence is TGTGCCAGCACTGCCCCCGGGGGCCAAGAGACCCAGTACTTC. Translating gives CASTAPGGQETQYF. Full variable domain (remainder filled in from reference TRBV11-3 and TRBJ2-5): EAGVVQSPRYKIIEKKQPVAFWCNPISGHNTLYWYLQNLGQGPELLIRYENEEAVDDSQLPKDRFSAERLKGVDSTLKIQPAELGDSAVYLCASTAPGGQETQYFGPGTRLLVL.

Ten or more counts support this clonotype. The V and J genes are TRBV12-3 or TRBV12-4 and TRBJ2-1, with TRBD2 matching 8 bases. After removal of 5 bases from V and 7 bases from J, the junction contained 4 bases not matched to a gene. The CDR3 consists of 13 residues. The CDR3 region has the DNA TGTGCCAGCAGTAACAGCGGGAGTAATGAGCAGTTCTTC. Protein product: CASSNSGSNEQFF.

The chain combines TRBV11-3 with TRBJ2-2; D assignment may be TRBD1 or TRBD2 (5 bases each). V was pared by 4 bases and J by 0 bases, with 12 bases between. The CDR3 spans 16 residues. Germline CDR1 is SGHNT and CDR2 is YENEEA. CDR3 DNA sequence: TGTGCCAGCAGCTCGTCCGGGGCCGCGAACACCGGGGAGCTGTTTTTT. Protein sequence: CASSSSGAANTGELFF.

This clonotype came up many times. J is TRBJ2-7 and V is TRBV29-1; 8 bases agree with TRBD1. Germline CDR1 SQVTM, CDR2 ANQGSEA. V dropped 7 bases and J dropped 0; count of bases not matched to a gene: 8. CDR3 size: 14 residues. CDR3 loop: CSGKGQASSYEQYF. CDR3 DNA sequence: TGCAGCGGAAAGGGACAGGCGAGCTCCTACGAGCAGTACTTC.

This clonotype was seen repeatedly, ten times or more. The CDR3 nucleotides are TGTGCCTGGGGGGACAGCCTTAACACTGAAGCTTTCTTT. Its protein product is CAWGDSLNTEAFF. The chain carries TRBV30 and TRBJ1-1; 7 bases are a match to TRBD1. Germline trimming cut 5 bases from V and 2 bases from J; bases unmatched to any gene: 5. The CDR3 sequence is 13 residues long. The germline gives CDR1 GTSNPN, CDR2 SVGIG (reference sequence).

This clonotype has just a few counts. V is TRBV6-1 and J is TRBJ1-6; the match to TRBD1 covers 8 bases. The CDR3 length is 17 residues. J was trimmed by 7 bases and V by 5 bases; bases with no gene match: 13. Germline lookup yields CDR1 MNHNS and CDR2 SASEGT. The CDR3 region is CASSYGPGQGRNSPLHF. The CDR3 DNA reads TGTGCCAGCAGTTATGGGCCCGGACAGGGAAGAAATTCACCCCTCCACTTT.

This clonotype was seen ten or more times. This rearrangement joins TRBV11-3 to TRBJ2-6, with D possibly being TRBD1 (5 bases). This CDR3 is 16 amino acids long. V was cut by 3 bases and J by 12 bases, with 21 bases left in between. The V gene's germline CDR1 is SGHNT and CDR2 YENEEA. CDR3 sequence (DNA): TGTGCCAGCAGCTTGTATGTGCCGCCAGGGCTCCCCGTCCTGACTTTC. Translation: CASSLYVPPGLPVLTF. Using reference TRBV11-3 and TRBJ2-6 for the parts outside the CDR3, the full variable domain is EAGVVQSPRYKIIEKKQPVAFWCNPISGHNTLYWYLQNLGQGPELLIRYENEEAVDDSQLPKDRFSAERLKGVDSTLKIQPAELGDSAVYLCASSLYVPPGLPVLTFGAGSRLTVL.

CDR3 region: CASSPAHGQGHYGYTF. DNA of the CDR3: TGTGCCAGCAGTCCCGCCCATGGACAGGGGCACTATGGCTACACCTTC. V usage is TRBV6-1 and J usage is TRBJ1-2, with 9 bases aligning to TRBD1. The CDR3 totals 16 residues. CDR1 and CDR2 (germline): MNHNS, SASEGT. The trim removed 5 bases at V and 3 bases at J, leaving 10 bases unmatched.

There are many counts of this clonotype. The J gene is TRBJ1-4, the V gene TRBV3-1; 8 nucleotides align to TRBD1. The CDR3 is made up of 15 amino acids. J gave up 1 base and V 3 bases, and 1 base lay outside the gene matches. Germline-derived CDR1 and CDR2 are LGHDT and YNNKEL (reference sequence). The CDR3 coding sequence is TGTGCCAGCAGCCATGGACAGGGAACTAATGAAAAACTGTTTTTT. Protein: CASSHGQGTNEKLFF.

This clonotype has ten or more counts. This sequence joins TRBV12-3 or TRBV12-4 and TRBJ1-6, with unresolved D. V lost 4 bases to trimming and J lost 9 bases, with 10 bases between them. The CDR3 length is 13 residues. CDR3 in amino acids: CASSSAGSSPLHF. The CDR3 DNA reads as TGTGCCAGCAGTTCTGCGGGGTCTTCACCCCTCCACTTT.

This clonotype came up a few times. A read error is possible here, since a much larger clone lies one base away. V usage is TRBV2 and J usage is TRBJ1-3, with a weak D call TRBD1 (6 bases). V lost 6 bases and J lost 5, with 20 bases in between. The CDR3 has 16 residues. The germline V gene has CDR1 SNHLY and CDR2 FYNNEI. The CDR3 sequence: CASSQTGLRFRNTIYF. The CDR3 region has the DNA TGTGCCAGCAGCCAAACAGGGTTAAGGTTTAGAAACACCATATATTTT.

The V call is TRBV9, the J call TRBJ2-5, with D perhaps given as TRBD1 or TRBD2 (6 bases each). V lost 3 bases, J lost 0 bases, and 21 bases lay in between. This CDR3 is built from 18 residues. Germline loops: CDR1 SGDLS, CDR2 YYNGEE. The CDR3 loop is CASSASGGGGNYQETQYF. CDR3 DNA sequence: TGTGCCAGCAGCGCCTCAGGAGGAGGGGGGAACTACCAAGAGACCCAGTACTTC. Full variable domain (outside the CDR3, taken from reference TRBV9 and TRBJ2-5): DSGVTQTPKHLITATGQRVTLRCSPRSGDLSVYWYQQSLDQGLQFLIQYYNGEERAKGNILERFSAQQFPDLHSELNLSSLELGDSALYFCASSASGGGGNYQETQYFGPGTRLLVL.

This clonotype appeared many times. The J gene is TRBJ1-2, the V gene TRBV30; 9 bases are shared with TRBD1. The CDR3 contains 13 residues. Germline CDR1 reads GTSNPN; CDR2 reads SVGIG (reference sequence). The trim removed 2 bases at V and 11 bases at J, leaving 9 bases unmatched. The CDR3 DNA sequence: TGTGCCTGGAGTCCTGCCGACGACAGGGGGTACACCTTC. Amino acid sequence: CAWSPADDRGYTF.

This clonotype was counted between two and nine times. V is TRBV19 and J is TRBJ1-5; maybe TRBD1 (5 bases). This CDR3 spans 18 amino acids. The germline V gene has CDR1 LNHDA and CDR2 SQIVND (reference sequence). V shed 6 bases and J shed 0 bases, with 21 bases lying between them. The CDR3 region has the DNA TGTGCCAGTAGGAAATGGGGGGTTAGTCCCTATAGCAATCAGCCCCAGCATTTT. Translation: CASRKWGVSPYSNQPQHF.

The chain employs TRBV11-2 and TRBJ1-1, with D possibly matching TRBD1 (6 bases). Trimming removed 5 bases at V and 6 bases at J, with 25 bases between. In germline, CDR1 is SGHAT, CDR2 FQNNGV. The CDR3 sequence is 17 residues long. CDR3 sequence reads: CASSLGQRRLLKAEAFF. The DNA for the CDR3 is TGTGCCAGCAGCCTAGGACAGCGGCGGTTATTAAAGGCTGAAGCTTTCTTT.

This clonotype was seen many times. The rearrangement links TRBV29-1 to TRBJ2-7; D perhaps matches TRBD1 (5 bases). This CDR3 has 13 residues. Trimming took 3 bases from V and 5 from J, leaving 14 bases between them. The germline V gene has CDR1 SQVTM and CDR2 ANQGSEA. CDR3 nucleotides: TGCAGCGTTGAGAGGCAGGGTGGCAACGAGCAGTACTTC. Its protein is CSVERQGGNEQYF.

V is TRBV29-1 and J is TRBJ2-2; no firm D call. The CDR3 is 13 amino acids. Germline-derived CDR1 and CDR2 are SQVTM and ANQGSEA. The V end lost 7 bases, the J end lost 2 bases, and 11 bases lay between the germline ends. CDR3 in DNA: TGCAGCGCCCGAGCAGCCAACACCGGGGAGCTGTTTTTT. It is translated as CSARAANTGELFF.

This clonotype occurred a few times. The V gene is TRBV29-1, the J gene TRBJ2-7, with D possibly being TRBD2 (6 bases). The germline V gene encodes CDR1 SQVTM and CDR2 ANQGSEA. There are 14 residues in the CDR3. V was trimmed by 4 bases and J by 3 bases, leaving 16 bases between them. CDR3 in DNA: TGCAGCGTTGTCGGCGGGGCAAGGGGCTACGAGCAGTACTTC. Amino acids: CSVVGGARGYEQYF.

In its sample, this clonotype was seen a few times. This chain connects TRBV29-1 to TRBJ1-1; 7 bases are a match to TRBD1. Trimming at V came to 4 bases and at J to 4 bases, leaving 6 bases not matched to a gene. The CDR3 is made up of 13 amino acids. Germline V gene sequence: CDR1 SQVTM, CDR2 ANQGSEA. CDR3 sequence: CSVARQGGTEAFF. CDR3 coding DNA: TGCAGCGTTGCTCGACAGGGCGGCACTGAAGCTTTCTTT. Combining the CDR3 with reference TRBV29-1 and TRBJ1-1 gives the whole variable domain SAVISQKPSRDICQRGTSLTIQCQVDSQVTMMFWYRQQPGQSLTLIATANQGSEATYESGFVIDKFPISRPNLTFSTLTVSNMSPEDSSIYLCSVARQGGTEAFFGQGTRLTVV.